This T cell receptor (beta chain) originates from a study of radiation and T cells in renal cell carcinoma. The CDR3 contains 14 residues. Germline V gene sequence: CDR1 SGDLS, CDR2 YYNGEE. Trimming stripped 3 bases from V and 3 bases from J, with 12 bases between. Here immunoSEQ multiplex PCR was the method, and the copy in TCRdb shows in-frame clones only, minus some. Of roughly 120,000 clones in the sample, roughly 80% were seen once. Regarding time point: baseline pretreatment blood. Stated treatment: 15 Gy SBRT to primary tumor, nephrectomy 4 weeks later. The sequence was collected from a woman aged 60 to 75 with renal cell carcinoma. Source: blood, taken from a patient whose treatment included radiotherapy and nephrectomy. The rearrangement joins TRBV9 to TRBJ1-1; TRBD1 is a possible D gene (5 bases). CDR3 coding DNA: TGTGCCAGCAGCGCAGCAGACAGTTACACTGAAGCTTTCTTT. Translated, it gives CASSAADSYTEAFF.